Below, 26 T cell receptor beta chains from the same sample are listed, as sequenced in a study of blood T cells in healthy people across ages. Through a sample-barcoded 5' primer and a J-beta primer mix, a second PCR was run for roughly 6 to 12 cycles. TCRdb analysed the 5' RACE reads with MiXCR anew, one entry per CDR3 protein. Seen here are approximately 1.5 million distinct CDR3 sequences, about 31% observed once, and the top ten hold around 11%. Sequencing was done on a sample of blood. These receptors originate from a woman in her 30s in good health.

The V and J genes are TRBV3-1 and TRBJ2-7, with 11 bases that match TRBD2. There are 16 residues in the CDR3. The junction had 5 bases not matched to a gene; V was cut back by 2 bases and J by 2 bases. Germline V gene data show CDR1 as LGHDT and CDR2 as YNNKEL (reference sequence). The CDR3 loop reads CASSQLAGGPPYEQYF. The DNA of the CDR3 is TGTGCCAGCAGCCAATTAGCGGGGGGGCCCCCCTACGAGCAGTACTTC.

This chain joins TRBV27 and TRBJ2-5; 8 bases align to TRBD1. The germline gives CDR1 MNHEY, CDR2 SMNVEV (reference sequence). The CDR3 extends over 14 amino acids. After removal of 3 bases from V and 13 bases from J, the junction contained 13 bases not matched to a gene. This CDR3 is CASSFTDRVEERYF. CDR3 bases: TGTGCCAGCAGTTTTACGGACAGGGTGGAAGAGCGGTACTTC.

This clonotype was counted many times. The rearrangement links TRBV7-9 to TRBJ2-5, with no clear D. Germline V lookup: CDR1 SEHNR, CDR2 FQNEAQ (reference sequence). Deletions cut 8 bases from V and 4 bases from J, with 11 bases between. This CDR3 contains 12 residues. The CDR3 DNA follows: TGTGCCAGCCGCAGTCTGGGAGAGACCCAGTACTTC. Translation gives CASRSLGETQYF.

In its sample, this clonotype was seen a few times. This chain links TRBV20-1 with TRBJ1-2; D gene ambiguous. The germline V gene encodes CDR1 DFQATT and CDR2 SNEGSKA (reference sequence). V lost 0 bases to trimming and J lost 2 bases, with 19 bases between them. There are 17 residues in the CDR3. The CDR3 nucleotides are TGCAGTGCTAGAGATTATTCGGCAGAGATACTCAACTATGGCTACACCTTC. This gives the protein CSARDYSAEILNYGYTF.

There are a few counts of this clonotype. This sequence joins TRBV15 and TRBJ1-4; no clear D gene. CDR1 LNHNV and CDR2 YYDKDF come from the germline V gene (reference sequence). This CDR3 is built from 14 residues. Trimming removed 5 bases at V and 0 bases at J, with 7 bases between. This chain's CDR3 is CATSPGATNEKLFF. The CDR3 DNA sequence: TGTGCCACCAGCCCCGGTGCAACTAATGAAAAACTGTTTTTT. The full variable domain, in which reference TRBV15 and TRBJ1-4 provide the parts outside the CDR3, is DAMVIQNPRYQVTQFGKPVTLSCSQTLNHNVMYWYQQKSSQAPKLLFHYYDKDFNNEADTPDNFQSRRPNTSFCFLDIRSPGLGDTAMYLCATSPGATNEKLFFGSGTQLSVL.

The rearrangement joins TRBV4-1 to TRBJ2-6, with TRBD1 matching 10 bases. The CDR3 runs 22 residues. With V trimmed by 0 bases and J by 0 bases, 14 bases remained unmatched. Germline CDR1 is MGHRA and CDR2 is YSYEKL. The CDR3 here is CASSQDRAGRGQGFSGANVLTF. CDR3 DNA: TGCGCCAGCAGCCAAGACAGGGCGGGCCGGGGACAGGGGTTCTCTGGGGCCAACGTCCTGACTTTC.

This clonotype showed up just a few times. CDR3 region: CASSDLPPGLGTDTQYF. In nucleotides, the CDR3 is TGTGCCAGCAGTGACCTTCCCCCGGGACTTGGCACAGATACGCAGTATTTT. This sequence joins TRBV25-1 and TRBJ2-3; possible D gene TRBD2, 6 bases. There are 17 residues in the CDR3. V was clipped by 3 bases and J by 1 base, with 17 bases between them. Germline CDR1 reads MGHDK; CDR2 reads SYGVNS.

The chain employs TRBV15 and TRBJ2-7; D gene ambiguous. The CDR3 extends over 14 amino acids. V was clipped by 2 bases and J by 2 bases, with 10 bases between them. Germline V gene data show CDR1 as LNHNV and CDR2 as YYDKDF (reference sequence). The CDR3 coding sequence is TGTGCCACCAGCAGACCCGGACGGACCTACGAGCAGTACTTC. This sequence encodes CATSRPGRTYEQYF.

The chain is built from TRBV7-3 and TRBJ2-7, with D possibly being TRBD1 (5 bases). Deletions cut 5 bases from V and 6 bases from J, with 11 bases between. In germline, CDR1 is SGHTA, CDR2 FQGTGA. The CDR3 is 12 amino acids. CDR3 sequence: CASSNGQTEQYF. DNA for the CDR3: TGTGCCAGCAGCAACGGACAAACCGAGCAGTACTTC.

The gene calls are TRBV5-1 and TRBJ2-6; TRBD1 might be the D (6 bases). Between the trimmed V and J ends, which lost 0 bases and 0 bases, there was a span of 16 bases. Germline CDR1 reads SGHRS; CDR2 reads YFSETQ. There are 19 residues in the CDR3. CDR3 sequence reads: CASSLEGQGPNSGANVLTF. The CDR3 region has the DNA TGCGCCAGCAGCTTGGAGGGTCAGGGGCCCAACTCTGGGGCCAACGTCCTGACTTTC.

This clonotype occurred once. The CDR3 nucleotides are TGTGCCAGCAGTGAAGGGCTTGCTTGGGGCTACACCTTC. As protein: CASSEGLAWGYTF. The J gene is TRBJ1-2, the V gene TRBV6-1; D not certain. Germline V gives CDR1 MNHNS, CDR2 SASEGT. This CDR3 is built from 13 residues. V lost 1 base and J 8 bases, leaving 11 bases between the germline ends.

This clonotype was seen a handful of times. This rearrangement joins TRBV11-2 to TRBJ2-3, with D possibly matching TRBD2 (5 bases). V shed 2 bases and J shed 5 bases, with 8 bases lying between them. This CDR3 is built from 13 residues. Germline V lookup: CDR1 SGHAT, CDR2 FQNNGV. The CDR3 spells CASSLQAGDTQYF. The CDR3, as DNA: TGTGCCAGCAGCTTACAGGCGGGAGATACGCAGTATTTT.

This clonotype was seen a handful of times. V and J are TRBV27 and TRBJ2-3, with no clear D. Germline V gene data show CDR1 as MNHEY and CDR2 as SMNVEV (reference sequence). This CDR3 region has 17 residues. Deletions cut 4 bases from V and 1 base from J, with 18 bases between. The DNA for the CDR3 is TGTGCCAGCAGTTACTCAGCCTTGGACCAACGCACAGATACGCAGTATTTT. It encodes CASSYSALDQRTDTQYF.

This clonotype showed up many times. The chain joins TRBV12-3 or TRBV12-4 to TRBJ2-3, with no clear D. Trimming pared 7 bases from V and 5 bases from J, leaving 4 bases between. This CDR3 has 10 residues. The CDR3 region is CASKGDTQYF. The CDR3 DNA follows: TGTGCCAGCAAGGGAGATACGCAGTATTTT.

The chain uses TRBV20-1 and TRBJ2-7; possible D gene TRBD2, 6 bases. The germline V gene encodes CDR1 DFQATT and CDR2 SNEGSKA (reference sequence). Trimming removed 5 bases at V and 2 bases at J, with 13 bases between. This CDR3 has 13 residues. The CDR3 region has the DNA TGCAGTGCTTACCGGGAGTTGCCCTACGAGCAGTACTTC. Encoded protein: CSAYRELPYEQYF.

The rearrangement joins TRBV24-1 to TRBJ1-2, with D unresolved. Germline V gene lookup returns CDR1 KGHDR and CDR2 SFDVKD. The CDR3 loop spans 15 amino acids. V dropped 1 base and J dropped 4 bases, with 12 bases sitting between them. CDR3 bases: TGTGCCACCAGTGATTTCCCCAACGAGGGCTATGGCTACACCTTC. This translates into CATSDFPNEGYGYTF.

This clonotype has a handful of counts. The CDR3 protein is CSARDSAAGARGYTF. The CDR3 DNA sequence: TGCAGTGCTAGAGATTCGGCGGCAGGGGCAAGGGGCTACACCTTC. The rearrangement uses TRBV20-1 and TRBJ1-2, with D maybe TRBD1 (6 bases). This CDR3 comprises 15 residues. The germline gives CDR1 DFQATT, CDR2 SNEGSKA (reference sequence). Trimming stripped 0 bases from V and 8 bases from J, with 19 bases between.

This clonotype was seen a single time. The germline gene is not matched at one end of the junction; a read error may be the cause. The rearrangement links TRBV6-2 or TRBV6-3 to TRBJ1-5; weak D call: TRBD1 (5 bases). This CDR3 is 15 amino acids long. CDR1 and CDR2 (germline): MNHEY, SVGEGT. CDR3 nucleotides: TGTGCCAGCAGTTACTCGTCGGCAGGGAATCGGCCCCAGCATTTT. It specifies CASSYSSAGNRPQHF.

This clonotype was seen repeatedly, ten times or more. The V gene is TRBV20-1, the J gene TRBJ2-5, with a possible D match to TRBD2 (6 bases). Trimming left V 1 base short and J 5 bases short, with 17 bases between. Germline V gene sequence: CDR1 DFQATT, CDR2 SNEGSKA (reference sequence). This CDR3 is built from 15 residues. The CDR3 DNA sequence: TGCAGTGCTAGAGCCGGGAGCGGCTCGGGGGAGACCCAGTACTTC. Translation gives CSARAGSGSGETQYF.

This clonotype has a handful of counts. The chain employs TRBV9 and TRBJ2-7, with 9 bases aligning to TRBD2. Germline CDR1 SGDLS, CDR2 YYNGEE. The CDR3 sequence is 15 residues long. J was trimmed by 3 bases and V by 3 bases; bases with no gene match: 7. The CDR3 DNA is TGTGCCAGCAGCGCCGGGGGGACTAGCTACTACGAGCAGTACTTC. Translating it yields CASSAGGTSYYEQYF. The full variable domain, its missing parts supplied by reference TRBV9 and TRBJ2-7, is DSGVTQTPKHLITATGQRVTLRCSPRSGDLSVYWYQQSLDQGLQFLIQYYNGEERAKGNILERFSAQQFPDLHSELNLSSLELGDSALYFCASSAGGTSYYEQYFGPGTRLTVT.

This chain joins TRBV20-1 and TRBJ1-2; D not certain. Germline V CDR1 and CDR2: DFQATT, SNEGSKA (reference sequence). The germline V and J ends were trimmed by 5 bases and 8 bases, with 27 bases remaining between them. The CDR3 consists of 16 residues. For the CDR3, the DNA is TGCAGTGCTCAAACCATCGACGGTCGCTCTTTAGGAGGCTACACCTTC. It codes for CSAQTIDGRSLGGYTF.

V is TRBV2 and J is TRBJ1-2, with D maybe TRBD1 (5 bases). The CDR3 totals 15 residues. V lost 4 bases to trimming and J lost 4 bases, with 16 bases between them. CDR1 SNHLY and CDR2 FYNNEI come from the germline V gene. For the CDR3, the DNA is TGTGCCAGCAGTGTCAGTCAGGGAGCGGCCTATGGCTACACCTTC. Translating it yields CASSVSQGAAYGYTF. The full variable domain, with the rest looked up from reference TRBV2 and TRBJ1-2, is EPEVTQTPSHQVTQMGQEVILRCVPISNHLYFYWYRQILGQKVEFLVSFYNNEISEKSEIFDDQFSVERPDGSNFTLKIRSTKLEDSAMYFCASSVSQGAAYGYTFGSGTRLTVV.

The rearrangement joins TRBV27 to TRBJ2-1, with 9 bases fitting TRBD2. CDR1 is MNHEY and CDR2 is SMNVEV in the germline V gene (reference sequence). The V gene end was trimmed by 2 bases and the J gene end by 9 bases; junction bases not matched to a gene: 8. The CDR3 has 15 amino acids. CDR3 sequence reads: CASSLMIAGAGEQFF. The CDR3 DNA reads TGTGCCAGCAGTTTAATGATAGCGGGAGCGGGTGAGCAGTTCTTC.

This clonotype showed up just a few times. V usage is TRBV6-1 and J usage is TRBJ1-5, with TRBD1 identical over 8 bases. The CDR3 is 16 residues long. After removal of 6 bases from V and 5 bases from J, the junction contained 12 bases not matched to a gene. CDR1 and CDR2 from the germline V gene are MNHNS and SASEGT. The CDR3 nucleotides are TGTGCCAGCAGGAGTGGAAAGGACAGGGTCCATCAGCCCCAGCATTTT. Its protein is CASRSGKDRVHQPQHF.

Many counts were recorded for this clonotype. V usage is TRBV20-1 and J usage is TRBJ1-2; D not certain. Germline values: CDR1 DFQATT, CDR2 SNEGSKA (reference sequence). The CDR3 has 10 residues. V lost 6 bases and J 7 bases, leaving 9 bases between the germline ends. The CDR3 DNA reads as TGCAGTGCGAGGATCGGTGGCTACACCTTC. It is translated as CSARIGGYTF.

This chain links TRBV9 with TRBJ1-6; D unresolved. Trimming removed 6 bases from V and 8 bases from J, with 18 bases in between. The CDR3 contains 15 residues. Per germline, CDR1 SGDLS and CDR2 YYNGEE. The CDR3 DNA follows: TGTGCCAGCAACAATTCGGCACGTCCTGATTCACCCCTCCACTTT. This translates into CASNNSARPDSPLHF.